This T cell receptor beta chain was recovered during a study of vaccination effects on CD4 cells after COVID-19. Having been cultured for less than 13 days, the cells underwent CD4+ T cell isolation. This CDR3 has 15 amino acids. Germline CDR1 SNHLY, CDR2 FYNNEI. V trimming: 4 bases; J trimming: 6 bases; junction bases outside the gene matches: 5. Produced via immunoSEQ multiplex PCR; TCRdb's table is partial and in-frame only. Among almost 40,000 clones listed, about four fifths were seen once. Details on this clone: Its specificity is not known.

This chain connects TRBV2 to TRBJ1-5; TRBD1 agrees at 11 bases. The sequence was collected from a human donor who received a COVID-19 vaccine. Sequenced here: CD4+ T cells from PBMCs cultured without peptide, sampled before COVID-19 vaccination. Here the CDR3 reads CASSAGTGGIQPQHF. Written as DNA, the CDR3 is TGTGCCAGCAGTGCCGGGACAGGGGGGATTCAGCCCCAGCATTTT.